Listed here are 8 T cell receptor beta chains from one sample, sequenced in a study of blood T cell repertoires in COVID-19. The data were produced by immunoSEQ multiplex PCR, yet TCRdb's version contains in-frame clones alone and is incomplete. The sample includes fewer than 45,000 clones, over 70% seen only once; the top ten take 1% to 1.5%. Sample: peripheral blood. Every receptor here comes from a middle-aged woman with acute or convalescent COVID-19.

This clone was counted a single time. The chain combines TRBV30 with TRBJ2-7, with 12 bases that match TRBD2. V trimming: 3 bases; J trimming: 5 bases; junction bases outside the gene matches: 11. CDR1 is GTSNPN and CDR2 is SVGIG in the germline V gene (reference sequence). This CDR3 contains 16 residues. In DNA, the CDR3 is TGTGCCTGGAGCCCAGGACTAGCGGGAACTATCCACGAGCAGTACTTC. As protein: CAWSPGLAGTIHEQYF. Drawing the rest from reference TRBV30 and TRBJ2-7, the complete variable domain is SQTIHQWPATLVQPVGSPLSLECTVEGTSNPNLYWYRQAAGRGLQLLFYSVGIGQISSEVPQNLSASRPQDRQFILSSKKLLLSDSGFYLCAWSPGLAGTIHEQYFGPGTRLTVT.

This chain connects TRBV7-2 to TRBJ2-7; perhaps TRBD2 as D (6 bases). The V gene's germline CDR1 is SGHTA and CDR2 FQGNSA. V shed 5 bases and J shed 1 base, with 15 bases lying between them. CDR3 length equals 15 residues. CDR3 DNA: TGTGCCAGCAGCCGGTATGGGGGGAGATCCTACGAGCAGTACTTC. Translation gives CASSRYGGRSYEQYF. Using reference TRBV7-2 and TRBJ2-7 for the parts outside the CDR3, the full variable domain is GAGVSQSPSNKVTEKGKDVELRCDPISGHTALYWYRQSLGQGLEFLIYFQGNSAPDKSGLPSDRFSAERTGGSVSTLTIQRTQQEDSAVYLCASSRYGGRSYEQYFGPGTRLTVT.

This clone showed up just a few times. The V gene is TRBV28, the J gene TRBJ2-5; 8 positions agree with TRBD1. The ends lost 6 bases at V and 0 bases at J; junction bases unmatched: 12. From germline, CDR1 is MDHEN and CDR2 SYDVKM. The CDR3 consists of 17 residues. The CDR3 DNA reads TGTGCCAGCAGACCTAACCGGGACAGGACCTACCAAGAGACCCAGTACTTC. It is translated as CASRPNRDRTYQETQYF.

V is TRBV25-1 and J is TRBJ2-7; 9 positions agree with TRBD1. V lost 4 bases to trimming and J lost 9 bases; unmatched junction nucleotides: 7. This CDR3 comprises 13 residues. Looked up from germline, CDR1 is MGHDK and CDR2 is SYGVNS. CDR3 nucleotides: TGTGCCAGCAGTGGGGGGACAGGGTACTGGCAGTACTTC. This translates into CASSGGTGYWQYF.

A few counts support this clone. This chain links TRBV10-2 with TRBJ1-5, with a weak D call TRBD1 (6 bases). Germline-derived CDR1 and CDR2 are WSHSY and SAAADI. The CDR3 contains 14 residues. The ends were cut back, 3 bases at V and 1 base at J, with 7 bases in the middle. Here the CDR3 reads CASSEQGSNQPQHF. The CDR3 DNA follows: TGCGCCAGCAGTGAACAGGGAAGCAATCAGCCCCAGCATTTT.

This chain connects TRBV5-1 to TRBJ2-7, with 12 positions matching TRBD2. V was pared by 2 bases and J by 0 bases, with 6 bases of the junction left unmatched. The CDR3 consists of 17 residues. Germline V gene data show CDR1 as SGHRS and CDR2 as YFSETQ. CDR3 DNA sequence: TGCGCCAGCAGCTTTGGGCTAGCGGGAGGGCTCTCCTACGAGCAGTACTTC. It yields the protein CASSFGLAGGLSYEQYF.

The V gene is TRBV7-9, the J gene TRBJ2-2, with D unresolved. CDR3 length: 19 amino acids. Germline-derived CDR1 and CDR2 are SEHNR and FQNEAQ (reference sequence). V lost 1 base and J 5 bases, leaving 23 bases between the germline ends. DNA of the CDR3: TGTGCCAGCAGCTTAGTCCCCCCACCGCGGCTAGTCGGTACCGGGGAGCTGTTTTTT. This encodes CASSLVPPPRLVGTGELFF.

This clone was counted once. The chain carries TRBV2 and TRBJ2-1, with D perhaps matching TRBD1 (6 bases). CDR3 size: 17 residues. The germline CDR1 and CDR2 sequences are SNHLY and FYNNEI. Trimming removed 7 bases from V and 0 bases from J, with 19 bases in between. The CDR3: CASIAAGTLSSYNEQFF. CDR3 nucleotides: TGTGCCAGCATCGCGGCCGGGACACTTAGCTCCTACAATGAGCAGTTCTTC.